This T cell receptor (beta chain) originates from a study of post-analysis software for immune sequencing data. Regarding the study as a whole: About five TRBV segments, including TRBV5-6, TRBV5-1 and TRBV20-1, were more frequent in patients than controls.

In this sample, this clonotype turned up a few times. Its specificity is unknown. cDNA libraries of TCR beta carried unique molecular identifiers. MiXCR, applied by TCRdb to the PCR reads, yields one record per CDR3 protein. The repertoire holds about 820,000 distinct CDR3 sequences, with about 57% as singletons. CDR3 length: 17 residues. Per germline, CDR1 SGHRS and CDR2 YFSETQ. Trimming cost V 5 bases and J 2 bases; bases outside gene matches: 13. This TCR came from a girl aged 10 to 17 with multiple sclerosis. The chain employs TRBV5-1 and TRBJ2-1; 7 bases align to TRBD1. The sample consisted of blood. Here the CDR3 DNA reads TGCGCCAGCAGTTTATGGGGACCGGACAGGCCCTACAATGAGCAGTTCTTC. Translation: CASSLWGPDRPYNEQFF.